Presented here are 31 T cell receptor beta chains from one specimen sequenced in a study of high-grade serous ovarian cancer treatment subgroups. Tumor samples were obtained before definitive surgery or chemotherapy. Only in-frame clones appear in the TCRdb table, and some are missing; sequencing was by immunoSEQ multiplex PCR. The table includes 2,500 to 3,500 clones, around 75% detected once. Specimen: tumor tissue. The receptors derive from a human donor with high-grade serous ovarian cancer.

The V and J genes are TRBV7-6 and TRBJ1-4; D gene uncertain. CDR3 length: 17 residues. Germline V gene sequence: CDR1 SGHVS, CDR2 FNYEAQ. V lost 5 bases, J lost 0 bases, and 16 bases lay in between. For the CDR3, the DNA is TGTGCCAGCAGCCCTGGGATTGATCCTGCAACTAATGAAAAACTGTTTTTT. Translation: CASSPGIDPATNEKLFF.

CDR3 sequence reads: CASRDMNTEAFF. CDR3 sequence (DNA): TGTGCCAGTAGGGACATGAACACTGAAGCTTTCTTT. The chain uses TRBV19 and TRBJ1-1; TRBD1 might be the D (5 bases). Trimming took 6 bases from V and 0 from J, leaving 5 bases between them. The germline V gene encodes CDR1 LNHDA and CDR2 SQIVND (reference sequence). This CDR3 is built from 12 residues.

This clone was recorded only once. This chain links TRBV5-1 with TRBJ1-5, with D maybe TRBD1 (5 bases). The germline V gene has CDR1 SGHRS and CDR2 YFSETQ. CDR3 length: 15 amino acids. The V gene lost 3 bases and the J gene lost 6 bases, with 16 bases spanning the gap. DNA for the CDR3: TGCGCCAGCAGCTCGGGCGGGGCTCAGGGTCAGCCCCAGCATTTT. Translated: CASSSGGAQGQPQHF.

This sequence joins TRBV5-6 and TRBJ2-7; no reliable D call. V gave up 3 bases and J gave up 3 bases, with 10 bases separating them. Germline lookup yields CDR1 SGHDT and CDR2 YYEEEE. This CDR3 region has 13 residues. The CDR3 DNA sequence: TGTGCCAGCAGCTGGGATCAAGACTACGAGCAGTACTTC. Its protein is CASSWDQDYEQYF.

This rearrangement joins TRBV5-6 to TRBJ2-1; 12 nucleotides match TRBD2. Germline values: CDR1 SGHDT, CDR2 YYEEEE. CDR3 length equals 16 residues. V gave up 2 bases and J gave up 4 bases; unmatched junction bases: 4. The DNA of the CDR3 is TGTGCCAGCAGCTTATTTCTAGCGGGAGGGTACAATGAGCAGTTCTTC. Its protein is CASSLFLAGGYNEQFF.

The gene calls are TRBV7-2 and TRBJ2-2, with 7 bases fitting TRBD2. With 9 bases clipped from V and 7 bases from J, the junction kept 8 bases outside the gene matches. Per germline, CDR1 SGHTA and CDR2 FQGNSA. The CDR3 consists of 13 residues. The CDR3 DNA reads as TGTGCCAGTCTTTACGGGGGGTTCGGGGAGCTGTTTTTT. Translated: CASLYGGFGELFF.

This chain joins TRBV6-6 and TRBJ2-3, with 10 bases that match TRBD2. Germline V CDR1 and CDR2: MNHNY, SVGAGI (reference sequence). The CDR3 length is 16 residues. The V segment lost 3 bases and the J segment 2 bases; nucleotides outside the gene matches: 5. The CDR3 loop reads CASSYTSGRDTDTQYF. DNA of the CDR3: TGTGCCAGCAGTTATACGAGCGGGAGGGACACAGATACGCAGTATTTT.

The chain recombines TRBV7-8 with TRBJ1-1, with D perhaps matching TRBD1 (5 bases). Germline assignment: CDR1 SGHVS and CDR2 FQNEAQ. The CDR3 is 15 residues long. The germline V and J ends were trimmed by 5 bases and 2 bases, with 15 bases remaining between them. CDR3 in DNA: TGTGCCAGCAGCCCTACTACCGACAGAAACACTGAAGCTTTCTTT. It translates to CASSPTTDRNTEAFF.

This chain joins TRBV29-1 and TRBJ1-2, with no clear D. CDR3 length: 12 amino acids. V was clipped by 7 bases and J by 0 bases, with 9 bases between them. In germline, CDR1 is SQVTM, CDR2 ANQGSEA. CDR3 in DNA: TGCAGCGATGAGGGAGCTAACTATGGCTACACCTTC. It encodes CSDEGANYGYTF. The variable domain in full, completed from reference TRBV29-1 and TRBJ1-2, reads SAVISQKPSRDICQRGTSLTIQCQVDSQVTMMFWYRQQPGQSLTLIATANQGSEATYESGFVIDKFPISRPNLTFSTLTVSNMSPEDSSIYLCSDEGANYGYTFGSGTRLTVV.

Notes on this clone: This same CDR3 is encoded by further DNA sequences in the sample. The chain couples TRBV28 to TRBJ2-7, with D perhaps being TRBD1 or TRBD2 (5 bases each). The CDR3 runs 15 residues. Trimming cost V 5 bases and J 0 bases, with 14 bases left between them. Germline CDR1 is MDHEN and CDR2 is SYDVKM. The CDR3 nucleotides read TGTGCCAGCAGTCCCCCAGGGACCCCCTCCTACGAGCAGTACTTC. Protein product: CASSPPGTPSYEQYF. The full variable domain, completed using reference TRBV28 and TRBJ2-7, is DVKVTQSSRYLVKRTGEKVFLECVQDMDHENMFWYRQDPGLGLRLIYFSYDVKMKEKGDIPEGYSVSREKKERFSLILESASTNQTSMYLCASSPPGTPSYEQYFGPGTRLTVT.

For the CDR3, the DNA is TGTGCCTGGAGTATCTCAGGTAGCTCCTACAATGAGCAGTTCTTC. It encodes CAWSISGSSYNEQFF. The rearrangement uses TRBV30 and TRBJ2-1; D uncertain. Germline V gene sequence: CDR1 GTSNPN, CDR2 SVGIG (reference sequence). V lost 2 bases to trimming and J lost 0 bases, with 11 bases between them. There are 15 residues in the CDR3.

The chain recombines TRBV5-1 with TRBJ1-1; 10 positions match TRBD1. Germline V gene lookup returns CDR1 SGHRS and CDR2 YFSETQ. This CDR3 region has 16 residues. V gave up 5 bases and J gave up 2 bases; unmatched junction bases: 9. The CDR3 DNA sequence: TGCGCCAGCAGTAGACTGAGGACAGGGGGTAACACTGAAGCTTTCTTT. Residues: CASSRLRTGGNTEAFF.

This chain uses TRBV19 with TRBJ2-1; no firm D call. Germline V gene data show CDR1 as LNHDA and CDR2 as SQIVND (reference sequence). Trimming took 5 bases from V and 7 from J, leaving 15 bases between them. CDR3 length: 14 amino acids. The chain's CDR3 is CASSPRTAWNEQFF. The CDR3 DNA is TGTGCCAGTAGTCCTCGGACCGCGTGGAATGAGCAGTTCTTC. Filled out from reference TRBV19 and TRBJ2-1, the complete variable domain reads DGGITQSPKYLFRKEGQNVTLSCEQNLNHDAMYWYRQDPGQGLRLIYYSQIVNDFQKGDIAEGYSVSREKKESFPLTVTSAQKNPTAFYLCASSPRTAWNEQFFGPGTRLTVL.

This sequence joins TRBV19 and TRBJ1-5; a possible D gene is TRBD1 (6 bases). In germline, CDR1 is LNHDA, CDR2 SQIVND (reference sequence). This CDR3 comprises 17 residues. Trimming cost V 6 bases and J 0 bases, with 18 bases left between them. As DNA, the CDR3 is TGTGCCAGTAGCCCGACTTCCGGGACAACTAGCAATCAGCCCCAGCATTTT. It yields the protein CASSPTSGTTSNQPQHF.

This clone occurred a few times. V usage is TRBV7-9 and J usage is TRBJ1-6, with TRBD1 identical over 8 bases. In germline, CDR1 is SEHNR, CDR2 FQNEAQ (reference sequence). The CDR3 loop spans 15 amino acids. The V and J ends lost 1 base and 10 bases, in that order; junction bases with no gene match: 6. The CDR3 coding sequence is TGTGCCAGCAGCTTAGACGGGACAGGAGGATCACCCCTCCACTTT. This translates into CASSLDGTGGSPLHF.

V usage is TRBV28 and J usage is TRBJ2-7, with D perhaps given as TRBD1 or TRBD2 (5 bases each). Germline V gene data show CDR1 as MDHEN and CDR2 as SYDVKM. The CDR3 runs to 15 residues. Trimming took off 5 bases at V and 4 bases at J, with 18 bases between the two ends. The CDR3 sequence: CASSGPGTPAYEQYF. The CDR3 nucleotides are TGTGCCAGCAGTGGTCCCGGGACCCCGGCATACGAGCAGTACTTC. Full variable domain (remainder filled in from reference TRBV28 and TRBJ2-7): DVKVTQSSRYLVKRTGEKVFLECVQDMDHENMFWYRQDPGLGLRLIYFSYDVKMKEKGDIPEGYSVSREKKERFSLILESASTNQTSMYLCASSGPGTPAYEQYFGPGTRLTVT.

This clone was found a few times. This rearrangement joins TRBV28 to TRBJ2-7, with D hard to call. Trimming pared 3 bases from V and 0 bases from J, leaving 12 bases between. This CDR3 is built from 15 residues. Germline V gene lookup returns CDR1 MDHEN and CDR2 SYDVKM. The CDR3 nucleotides read TGTGCCAGCAGTTTGCCGTCAGTCCCCTCCTACGAGCAGTACTTC. It encodes CASSLPSVPSYEQYF.

The V call is TRBV28, the J call TRBJ1-4, with D perhaps TRBD1 (6 bases). V lost 3 bases to trimming and J lost 8 bases, with 16 bases between them. CDR3 length: 15 residues. Germline CDR1 and CDR2: MDHEN and SYDVKM. The CDR3 sequence is CASSLPGTPGEKLFF. The CDR3 region has the DNA TGTGCCAGCAGTTTGCCCGGGACACCTGGAGAAAAACTGTTTTTT.

CDR3 protein: CASSPLFGTDTQYF. In DNA, the CDR3 is TGTGCCAGCAGCCCCCTTTTCGGCACAGATACGCAGTATTTT. The V call is TRBV7-9, the J call TRBJ2-3; D is unresolved. CDR3 length: 14 amino acids. In germline, CDR1 is SEHNR, CDR2 FQNEAQ (reference sequence). V was shortened by 5 bases and J by 1 base, with 10 bases between the two germline ends. Variable domain in full (rest from reference TRBV7-9 and TRBJ2-3): DTGVSQNPRHKITKRGQNVTFRCDPISEHNRLYWYRQTLGQGPEFLTYFQNEAQLEKSRLLSDRFSAERPKGSFSTLEIQRTEQGDSAMYLCASSPLFGTDTQYFGPGTRLTVL.

This clone has only a few counts. The chain couples TRBV18 to TRBJ2-5, with D hard to call. Germline CDR1 KGHSH, CDR2 LQKENI. The CDR3 runs to 14 residues. V lost 3 bases and J 4 bases, leaving 12 bases between the germline ends. CDR3 coding DNA: TGTGCCAGCTCACCCCCCACGGGTCGAGAGACCCAGTACTTC. Its translation: CASSPPTGRETQYF.

The chain is built from TRBV28 and TRBJ2-7; D gene ambiguous. Germline V gene lookup returns CDR1 MDHEN and CDR2 SYDVKM. The CDR3 has 15 amino acids. The V end lost 5 bases, the J end lost 2 bases, and 16 bases lay between the germline ends. CDR3 in amino acids: CASSQPGSPAYEQYF. CDR3 sequence (DNA): TGTGCCAGCAGTCAGCCAGGTAGCCCCGCCTACGAGCAGTACTTC.

The sample holds one count of this clone. The chain has TRBV28 and TRBJ2-4; D might be TRBD2 (6 bases). Trimming shortened V by 5 bases and J by 8 bases, and 19 bases separated the two germline ends. Germline CDR1 is MDHEN and CDR2 is SYDVKM. The CDR3 runs to 15 residues. This CDR3 is CASSPPGTPSHIQYF. The CDR3 DNA is TGTGCCAGCAGTCCACCAGGGACTCCCTCCCACATTCAGTACTTC. The full variable domain, completed using reference TRBV28 and TRBJ2-4, is DVKVTQSSRYLVKRTGEKVFLECVQDMDHENMFWYRQDPGLGLRLIYFSYDVKMKEKGDIPEGYSVSREKKERFSLILESASTNQTSMYLCASSPPGTPSHIQYFGAGTRLSVL.

The chain has TRBV28 and TRBJ2-1; 13 nucleotides agree with TRBD2. This CDR3 has 12 amino acids. CDR1 and CDR2 from the germline V gene are MDHEN and SYDVKM. The V and J ends lost 10 bases and 16 bases, in that order; junction bases with no gene match: 10. The CDR3 bases are TGTGCCACCTCCCCGGGACTAGCGGGATCCTTCTTC. This translates into CATSPGLAGSFF.

The chain uses TRBV28 and TRBJ1-1; no clear D gene. Looked up from germline, CDR1 is MDHEN and CDR2 is SYDVKM. V was clipped by 6 bases and J by 1 base, with 15 bases between them. This CDR3 has 15 residues. As DNA, the CDR3 is TGTGCCAGCAGCCTTGATGGGAGGCCGAACACTGAAGCTTTCTTT. Its translation is CASSLDGRPNTEAFF.

The V and J genes are TRBV5-1 and TRBJ2-3, with a tentative D call TRBD2 (5 bases). The V end lost 0 bases, the J end lost 4 bases, and 12 bases lay between the germline ends. The CDR3 covers 15 residues. Germline-derived CDR1 and CDR2 are SGHRS and YFSETQ. The CDR3 loop is CASSLERPGPDTQYF. CDR3 coding DNA: TGCGCCAGCAGCTTGGAGCGGCCCGGACCAGATACGCAGTATTTT.

This sequence joins TRBV30 and TRBJ1-1; D might be TRBD1 (5 bases). Germline CDR1 GTSNPN, CDR2 SVGIG (reference sequence). The V and J ends lost 0 bases and 3 bases respectively, with 11 bases between them. The CDR3 has 14 residues. CDR3 region: CAWSVGGLDTEAFF. CDR3 sequence (DNA): TGTGCCTGGAGTGTCGGGGGGTTGGACACTGAAGCTTTCTTT.

J is TRBJ2-1 and V is TRBV7-2, with TRBD1 identical over 10 bases. Germline trimming cut 5 bases from V and 2 bases from J; bases unmatched to any gene: 3. The germline gives CDR1 SGHTA, CDR2 FQGNSA. CDR3 size: 15 residues. DNA for the CDR3: TGTGCCAGCAGCAGGGACAGGGGAACCTACAATGAGCAGTTCTTC. Translation gives CASSRDRGTYNEQFF.

The V call is TRBV6-6, the J call TRBJ2-3, with D perhaps being TRBD1 or TRBD2 (5 bases each). CDR1 MNHNY and CDR2 SVGAGI come from the germline V gene (reference sequence). The CDR3 is 14 amino acids. V was trimmed by 9 bases and J by 4 bases, leaving 17 bases between them. For the CDR3, the DNA is TGTGCCAGTGGGGTCGGGGCGGAGGCAGATACGCAGTATTTT. Encoded protein: CASGVGAEADTQYF.

The rearrangement uses TRBV11-2 and TRBJ2-7; 10 bases fit TRBD1. V dropped 6 bases and J dropped 4; count of bases not matched to a gene: 6. The V gene's germline CDR1 is SGHAT and CDR2 FQNNGV. The CDR3 totals 14 residues. The CDR3 coding sequence is TGTGCCAGCAGACCGCCGGACAGGGGGTACGAGCAGTACTTC. Translated, it gives CASRPPDRGYEQYF.

This chain connects TRBV2 to TRBJ2-3; D gene unclear. The CDR3 spans 11 residues. Germline CDR1 is SNHLY and CDR2 is FYNNEI. V was shortened by 6 bases and J by 6 bases, with 7 bases between the two germline ends. The CDR3 spells CASSPMDTQYF. The CDR3 DNA sequence: TGTGCCAGCAGCCCCATGGATACGCAGTATTTT.

This clone is categorized as hyperexpanded (1% or more). The rearrangement uses TRBV9 and TRBJ2-5, with a possible D match to TRBD1 (6 bases). Germline V gives CDR1 SGDLS, CDR2 YYNGEE. CDR3 size: 15 residues. V was pared by 5 bases and J by 1 base, with 15 bases between. The CDR3, as DNA: TGTGCCAGCAGTCCTGGGACACTCTCCCAAGAGACCCAGTACTTC. This encodes CASSPGTLSQETQYF.